Listed below are T cell receptor beta chains from one sample, sequenced in a study of control samples from healthy donors and cancer patients. Libraries were prepared by immunoSEQ multiplex PCR; TCRdb keeps only in-frame clonotypes and omits some of them. The sample records roughly 100,000 clones, roughly 92% being singletons. The sample comprised blood. These receptors were obtained from a human donor in good health. The donor label of this sample is uncertain. The CDR3 runs from the conserved cysteine through the conserved F or W. Each record gives: D gene, clone size, V gene, J gene, CDR3 DNA, CDR3 protein. The D gene is left open where the match is weak. Some rows have no size entry. The others give once, few or many, or a class for an expanded clone.

>-|-|TRBV27|TRBJ1-1
TGTGCCAGCAGGGACCCGAACACTGAAGCTTTCTTT
CASRDPNTEAFF
>-|-|TRBV19|TRBJ1-1
TGTGCCAGTAGTATAGATCGAGTGAACACTGAAGCTTTCTTT
CASSIDRVNTEAFF
>-|-|TRBV2|TRBJ1-2
TGTGCCAGCAGCTGGGCGGAGGGAGACGGCTACACCTTC
CASSWAEGDGYTF
>TRBD1|-|TRBV5-1|TRBJ2-3
TGCGCCAGCAGAAAATTGACAGGGGTCGTTAGAGATACGCAGTATTTT
CASRKLTGVVRDTQYF
>TRBD1|-|TRBV4-2|TRBJ1-2
TGTGCCAGCAGGGGCACAGGGGGCGACTATGGCTACACCTTC
CASRGTGGDYGYTF
>-|-|TRBV5-4|TRBJ2-7
TGTGCCAGCAGTTACCGGGGACGGAAGAGCTCCTACGAGCAGTACTTC
CASSYRGRKSSYEQYF
>TRBD1|-|TRBV28|TRBJ2-5
TGTGCCAGCAGTTTTGGACAGGAGGAGACCCAGTACTTC
CASSFGQEETQYF
>TRBD1|-|TRBV7-6|TRBJ2-3
TGTGCCAGCAGCCTGGGACAGGGAGGCACAGATACGCAGTATTTT
CASSLGQGGTDTQYF
>-|-|TRBV9|TRBJ2-5
TGTGCCAGCGGCGGTCCCGCTCGGGAGACCCAGTACTTC
CASGGPARETQYF
>-|-|TRBV4-2|TRBJ1-2
TGTGCCAGCAGCCAATCTCCTTTGGGTGGCTACACCTTC
CASSQSPLGGYTF
>-|-|TRBV11-2|TRBJ1-4
TGTGCCAGCAGCTTAGGAGGGGTAGGGGAAAAACTGTTTTTT
CASSLGGVGEKLFF
>-|-|TRBV15|TRBJ1-5
TGTGCCACCAGCAGAGAAGAGAATTGGGAGCCCCAGCATTTT
CATSREENWEPQHF
>-|once|TRBV19|TRBJ2-2
TGTGCCGGAAGACAGACCAACACCGGGGAGCTGTTTTTT
CAGRQTNTGELFF
>-|-|TRBV6-1|TRBJ1-2
TGTGCCAGCAGTGAACTGGTGACAGGTAACTATGGCTACACCTTC
CASSELVTGNYGYTF
>TRBD1|-|TRBV30|TRBJ1-1
TGTGCCTGGAGTGTACTCAGGGGGCTCGATGAAGCTTTCTTT
CAWSVLRGLDEAFF
>-|-|TRBV7-2|TRBJ1-1
TGTGCCAGCAGCTTAAAAGGGATGTACACTGAAGCTTTCTTT
CASSLKGMYTEAFF
>-|-|TRBV4-2|TRBJ1-3
TGTGCCAGCAGCCAATTTCTCGACAGCTCTGGAAACACCATATATTTT
CASSQFLDSSGNTIYF
>-|-|TRBV9|TRBJ1-1
TGTGCCAGCAGCGTAGTTGGGGGAGGAAACACTGAAGCTTTCTTT
CASSVVGGGNTEAFF
>TRBD1|-|TRBV27|TRBJ2-5
TGTGCCAGCAGTTCGACAGGGTTTCAAGAGACCCAGTACTTC
CASSSTGFQETQYF
>TRBD1|-|TRBV19|TRBJ1-1
TGTGCCAGTAGTATAGGAGGGGGCCTCAGGACCGAAGCTTTCTTT
CASSIGGGLRTEAFF
>-|-|TRBV7-9|TRBJ1-5
TGTGCCAGCAGCTCCCCGTTGGATGGAGAGCCCCAGCATTTT
CASSSPLDGEPQHF
>-|-|TRBV6-6|TRBJ1-6
TGTGCCAGCACTAAAGCGGTGCGGGCAAATAATTCACCCCTCCACTTT
CASTKAVRANNSPLHF
>-|-|TRBV19|TRBJ2-7
TGTGCCAGTAGTCCCACTGGGGGGACGCTCAAACCGTACTTC
CASSPTGGTLKPYF
>TRBD2|-|TRBV15|TRBJ2-1
TGTGCCACCAGCAGGGGACTAGCGGGGGGTTACAATGAGCAGTTCTTC
CATSRGLAGGYNEQFF
>-|-|TRBV5-4|TRBJ2-3
TGTGCCAGCAGCCCCATGGGGGCAAGAGATACGCAGTATTTT
CASSPMGARDTQYF
>TRBD1|-|TRBV6-4|TRBJ1-2
TGTGCCAGCGGACCGGGCAGGGGGCTAGGCTACACCTTC
CASGPGRGLGYTF
>-|-|TRBV5-4|TRBJ1-2
TGTGCCAGCAGCGAAATGACAGATTATGGCTACACCTTC
CASSEMTDYGYTF
>-|-|TRBV5-6|TRBJ2-6
TGTGCCAGCAGCTTCGACTACTCTGGGGCCAACGTCCTGACTTTC
CASSFDYSGANVLTF
>TRBD1|-|TRBV19|TRBJ1-5
TGTGCCACGAGCTTCAGGGGGCCCTCTAATCAGCCCCAGCATTTT
CATSFRGPSNQPQHF
>TRBD2|-|TRBV30|TRBJ2-2
TGTGCCTGGAGGCCGCGGGGGACCGGGGAGCTGTTTTTT
CAWRPRGTGELFF
>-|-|TRBV5-1|TRBJ1-6
TGCGCCAGCAGGCCGGATCTACAGAGCTCCTATAATTCACCCCTCCACTTT
CASRPDLQSSYNSPLHF
>TRBD1|-|TRBV14|TRBJ1-6
TGTGCCAGCAGTCGAATACAGGGGGGAAATTCACCCCTCCACTTT
CASSRIQGGNSPLHF
>-|-|TRBV3-1/TRBV3-2|TRBJ1-3
TGTGCCAGCAGCCCGTTGGACGGATCCTCTGGAAACACCATATATTTT
CASSPLDGSSGNTIYF
>-|-|TRBV7-9|TRBJ1-6
TGTGCCAGCAGCTTAGACGGGACGGTATATTCACCCCTCCACTTT
CASSLDGTVYSPLHF
>-|few|TRBV19|TRBJ1-1
TGTGCCAGTAGTTCCAGCGGAATGAACACTGAAGCTTTCTTT
CASSSSGMNTEAFF
>TRBD1|-|TRBV11-2|TRBJ1-1
TGTGCCAGCAGTTTACAGGGGTACACTGAAGCTTTCTTT
CASSLQGYTEAFF
>-|-|TRBV10-3|TRBJ1-6
TGTGCCATCAGTGTGGAACAGGGTAATTCACCCCTCCACTTT
CAISVEQGNSPLHF